Below are 29 T cell receptor beta chains sequenced from a single sample in a study of blood T cell repertoires in COVID-19. TCRdb's copy holds only in-frame clones and misses some; the assay was immunoSEQ multiplex PCR. The profile shows fewer than 250,000 clones, less than 90% of them singletons. The sequenced sample consisted of peripheral blood. The receptors were sampled from a man between 65 and 85 years old with acute or convalescent COVID-19.

The chain links TRBV28 to TRBJ1-6, with 7 nucleotides matching TRBD1. This CDR3 comprises 14 residues. From germline, CDR1 is MDHEN and CDR2 SYDVKM. The ends lost 8 bases at V and 8 bases at J; junction bases unmatched: 9. CDR3 in DNA: TGTGCCAGCTGTTCGACAGGGCGGTATTCACCCCTCCACTTT. This encodes CASCSTGRYSPLHF.

The chain links TRBV5-1 to TRBJ1-1; perhaps TRBD1 as D (6 bases). Germline CDR1 and CDR2: SGHRS and YFSETQ. Trimming pared 5 bases from V and 4 bases from J, leaving 12 bases between. The CDR3 runs to 13 residues. The CDR3 sequence is CASRRGRGTEAFF. CDR3 DNA: TGCGCCAGCAGAAGGGGCAGGGGCACTGAAGCTTTCTTT. Using reference TRBV5-1 and TRBJ1-1 for the parts outside the CDR3, the full variable domain is KAGVTQTPRYLIKTRGQQVTLSCSPISGHRSVSWYQQTPGQGLQFLFEYFSETQRNKGNFPGRFSGRQFSNSRSEMNVSTLELGDSALYLCASRRGRGTEAFFGQGTRLTVV.

The J gene is TRBJ1-4, the V gene TRBV3-1 (or the pseudogene TRBV3-2), with D unclear. This CDR3 comprises 16 residues. The ends were cut back, 2 bases at V and 4 bases at J, with 14 bases in the middle. From germline, CDR1 is LGHDT and CDR2 YNNKEL (reference sequence). The CDR3 DNA follows: TGTGCCAGCAGCCAAAAATCGGCAGGCGTTAATGAAAAACTGTTTTTT. It is translated as CASSQKSAGVNEKLFF.

This chain connects TRBV7-2 to TRBJ2-2, with D perhaps matching TRBD2 (6 bases). The germline V and J ends were trimmed by 3 bases and 1 base, with 9 bases remaining between them. The CDR3 sequence is 15 residues long. The germline gives CDR1 SGHTA, CDR2 FQGNSA. In nucleotides, the CDR3 is TGTGCCAGCAGCTTGGGAGGAGAGAACACCGGGGAGCTGTTTTTT. Translation gives CASSLGGENTGELFF.

This clone was picked up a small number of times. The rearrangement uses TRBV5-1 and TRBJ2-1, with 7 bases matching TRBD2. CDR3 length equals 15 residues. CDR1 is SGHRS, CDR2 YFSETQ, per germline. V shed 5 bases, J shed 9 bases, and the junction held 14 bases outside the gene matches. The CDR3 sequence: CASSRTLEGRGEQFF. In DNA, the CDR3 is TGCGCCAGCAGTCGGACCTTAGAGGGGAGGGGTGAGCAGTTCTTC.

The sample holds a few counts of this clone. J is TRBJ2-6 and V is TRBV5-1; TRBD1 matches 7 bases. The CDR3 loop spans 15 amino acids. Germline V lookup: CDR1 SGHRS, CDR2 YFSETQ. V lost 4 bases, J lost 4 bases, and 5 bases stayed unmatched. The CDR3 DNA reads TGCGCCAGCAGCCCTGACAGGGTCGGGGCCAACGTCCTGACTTTC. Residues: CASSPDRVGANVLTF.

The chain recombines TRBV6-5 with TRBJ1-1, with 10 bases matching TRBD1. Germline CDR1 and CDR2: MNHEY and SVGAGI. CDR3 size: 15 residues. V lost 4 bases and J lost 3; bases outside the gene matches: 5. The CDR3 DNA reads as TGTGCCAGCAGTTTGACAGGGGGCTTGGACACTGAAGCTTTCTTT. Translated: CASSLTGGLDTEAFF.

The V gene is TRBV15, the J gene TRBJ1-5; 9 bases match TRBD1. The CDR3 is 15 residues long. Germline lookup yields CDR1 LNHNV and CDR2 YYDKDF (reference sequence). V was pared by 4 bases and J by 10 bases, with 11 bases of the junction left unmatched. CDR3 DNA: TGTGCCACCAGCACCCTGCTGGGACAGGGCTATCCCCAGCATTTT. Protein: CATSTLLGQGYPQHF.

V gene TRBV5-4 combines with J gene TRBJ2-2, with 7 nucleotides matching TRBD2. The length of the CDR3 is 13 residues. V lost 9 bases and J lost 1; bases outside the gene matches: 3. Germline CDR1 is SGHNT and CDR2 is YYREEE (reference sequence). DNA for the CDR3: TGTGCCATTGGGACTATGAACACCGGGGAGCTGTTTTTT. Translating it yields CAIGTMNTGELFF. The complete variable domain, with remaining parts taken from reference TRBV5-4 and TRBJ2-2, reads ETGVTQSPTHLIKTRGQQVTLRCSSQSGHNTVSWYQQALGQGPQFIFQYYREEENGRGNFPPRFSGLQFPNYSSELNVNALELDDSALYLCAIGTMNTGELFFGEGSRLTVL.

This clone was found a few times. CDR3 sequence reads: CASSVTGGEQYF. The CDR3 region has the DNA TGTGCCAGCAGTGTGACAGGAGGCGAGCAGTACTTC. This chain links TRBV2 with TRBJ2-7; the D gene is possibly TRBD1 (6 bases). V was clipped by 4 bases and J by 6 bases, with 10 bases between them. There are 12 residues in the CDR3. Germline values: CDR1 SNHLY, CDR2 FYNNEI.

This clone was recorded once. This sequence joins TRBV29-1 and TRBJ1-4; 7 bases match TRBD1. CDR3 length: 12 residues. V dropped 5 bases and J dropped 5; count of bases not matched to a gene: 2. Germline V lookup: CDR1 SQVTM, CDR2 ANQGSEA. CDR3 sequence: CSVKGQNEKLFF. The CDR3 DNA reads as TGCAGCGTTAAGGGACAGAATGAAAAACTGTTTTTT. Supplemented by reference TRBV29-1 and TRBJ1-4, the full variable domain reads SAVISQKPSRDICQRGTSLTIQCQVDSQVTMMFWYRQQPGQSLTLIATANQGSEATYESGFVIDKFPISRPNLTFSTLTVSNMSPEDSSIYLCSVKGQNEKLFFGSGTQLSVL.

Details on this clone: The same CDR3 arises from other DNA sequences in this sample as well. The genes are TRBV6-5 and TRBJ1-1; D not certain. The CDR3 length is 13 residues. The ends were cut back, 0 bases at V and 1 base at J, with 3 bases in the middle. Germline CDR1 MNHEY, CDR2 SVGAGI. CDR3 sequence: CASSYSRNTEAFF. The CDR3 coding sequence is TGTGCCAGCAGTTACTCCCGGAACACTGAAGCTTTCTTT.

The DNA for the CDR3 is TGTGCCAGCAGCTTGGAGGGGGCTGGGGATACGCAGTATTTT. It yields the protein CASSLEGAGDTQYF. This chain links TRBV5-4 with TRBJ2-3, with TRBD1 identical over 7 bases. V shed 0 bases and J 6 bases; nucleotides not matched to a gene: 4. CDR3 length equals 14 residues. The germline V gene encodes CDR1 SGHNT and CDR2 YYREEE (reference sequence).

This rearrangement joins TRBV7-2 to TRBJ2-7; D possibly corresponds to TRBD2 (5 bases). V lost 5 bases and J lost 2, with 16 bases in between. Germline-derived CDR1 and CDR2 are SGHTA and FQGNSA. The CDR3 has 15 amino acids. CDR3 residues: CASSPAAGKTYEQYF. Here the CDR3 DNA reads TGTGCCAGCAGCCCAGCCGCGGGTAAGACCTACGAGCAGTACTTC.

V is TRBV7-8 and J is TRBJ1-1, with D hard to call. The V gene lost 4 bases and the J gene lost 1 base, with 13 bases spanning the gap. CDR3 length: 15 residues. Looked up from germline, CDR1 is SGHVS and CDR2 is FQNEAQ. The CDR3 is CASSSRSTANTEAFF. The CDR3 nucleotides read TGTGCCAGCAGCTCGAGAAGTACAGCGAACACTGAAGCTTTCTTT. Full variable domain (remainder filled in from reference TRBV7-8 and TRBJ1-1): GAGVSQSPRYKVAKRGQDVALRCDPISGHVSLFWYQQALGQGPEFLTYFQNEAQLDKSGLPSDRFFAERPEGSVSTLKIQRTQQEDSAVYLCASSSRSTANTEAFFGQGTRLTVV.

This clone occurred once. The rearrangement uses TRBV19 and TRBJ2-1; no reliable D call. The V gene's germline CDR1 is LNHDA and CDR2 SQIVND (reference sequence). V was clipped by 5 bases and J by 1 base, with 9 bases between them. This CDR3 contains 14 residues. The chain's CDR3 is CASSFPNSYNEQFF. DNA for the CDR3: TGTGCCAGTAGTTTTCCTAATTCCTACAATGAGCAGTTCTTC.

The chain is built from TRBV19 and TRBJ1-2, with D uncertain. Germline loops: CDR1 LNHDA, CDR2 SQIVND (reference sequence). CDR3 length: 16 amino acids. The germline V and J ends were trimmed by 5 bases and 8 bases, with 24 bases remaining between them. CDR3 sequence: CASSPSEGYSNKGYTF. The CDR3 nucleotides read TGTGCCAGTAGTCCCTCGGAGGGTTATAGCAATAAGGGCTACACCTTC.

The CDR3, as DNA: TGCAGTGCTAGTGCCCGGACTAGCGGGAGGCGGAGGAATGAGCAGTTCTTC. Its protein is CSASARTSGRRRNEQFF. The V and J genes are TRBV20-1 and TRBJ2-1; 14 bases fit TRBD2. V lost 3 bases and J lost 7; bases outside the gene matches: 11. This CDR3 region has 17 residues. Germline assignment: CDR1 DFQATT and CDR2 SNEGSKA (reference sequence).

This rearrangement joins TRBV5-5 to TRBJ2-1, with a tentative D call TRBD2 (6 bases). V was trimmed by 6 bases and J by 7 bases, leaving 23 bases between them. The CDR3 covers 16 residues. Germline lookup yields CDR1 SGHKS and CDR2 YYEKEE (reference sequence). The CDR3 nucleotides are TGTGCCAGCACCTCTAGGGGCGGGACCCCCGGGAATGAGCAGTTCTTC. Its translation is CASTSRGGTPGNEQFF.

This chain connects TRBV9 to TRBJ2-3; 7 nucleotides agree with TRBD2. CDR1 is SGDLS, CDR2 YYNGEE, per germline. The J segment lost 8 bases and the V segment lost 4 bases, leaving 16 bases of the junction unmatched. The CDR3 is made up of 16 amino acids. CDR3 DNA: TGTGCCAGCAGCCCCAGGCGGGAGCAGGTGAGGGCTACGCAGTATTTT. It is translated as CASSPRREQVRATQYF.

The chain combines TRBV7-2 with TRBJ2-7, with 15 bases matching TRBD2. The CDR3 consists of 15 residues. The germline V gene has CDR1 SGHTA and CDR2 FQGNSA. V lost 4 bases, J lost 4 bases, and 2 bases stayed unmatched. CDR3 sequence reads: CASSSGTSGGYEQYF. For the CDR3, the DNA is TGTGCCAGCAGCTCCGGGACTAGCGGGGGGTACGAGCAGTACTTC.

The rearrangement uses TRBV9 and TRBJ2-7; D call uncertain. Between the trimmed V and J ends, which lost 0 bases and 1 base, there was a span of 8 bases. CDR1 is SGDLS, CDR2 YYNGEE, per germline. This CDR3 has 14 amino acids. CDR3 nucleotides: TGTGCCAGCAGCGTAGACGGCGGTTCCTACGAGCAGTACTTC. This codes for CASSVDGGSYEQYF.

In DNA, the CDR3 is TGTGCCAGTAGTCCAAGGGGGAGCCGAGGGGGATCCGGGGAGCTGTTTTTT. It translates to CASSPRGSRGGSGELFF. The genes are TRBV19 and TRBJ2-2, with D perhaps TRBD1 (6 bases). V lost 5 bases, J lost 6 bases, and 22 bases lay in between. Germline-derived CDR1 and CDR2 are LNHDA and SQIVND (reference sequence). CDR3 length equals 17 residues.

The chain carries TRBV27 and TRBJ1-5; weak D call: TRBD1 (5 bases). The CDR3 is made up of 15 amino acids. The germline CDR1 and CDR2 sequences are MNHEY and SMNVEV (reference sequence). Trimming stripped 6 bases from V and 0 bases from J, with 12 bases between. CDR3 nucleotides: TGTGCCAGCAGGTCCCAGGGTGTTAGCAATCAGCCCCAGCATTTT. Amino acid sequence: CASRSQGVSNQPQHF.

The gene calls are TRBV7-8 and TRBJ2-5; 12 bases map to TRBD2. V shed 1 base and J 9 bases; nucleotides not matched to a gene: 6. This CDR3 has 15 residues. Germline V CDR1 and CDR2: SGHVS, FQNEAQ. Here the CDR3 reads CASSLEASGRGAQYF. CDR3 coding DNA: TGTGCCAGCAGCTTAGAGGCTAGCGGGAGGGGGGCCCAGTACTTC.

This chain uses TRBV29-1 with TRBJ2-1; D may be TRBD1 (6 bases). Germline V CDR1 and CDR2: SQVTM, ANQGSEA. V was trimmed by 0 bases and J by 2 bases, leaving 14 bases between them. This CDR3 spans 16 amino acids. The CDR3 bases are TGCAGCGTTGAAGATCCCGCCAGGGGACCCTACAATGAGCAGTTCTTC. Translated, it gives CSVEDPARGPYNEQFF.

The J gene is TRBJ1-2, the V gene TRBV28, with 9 bases matching TRBD1. Trimming took 6 bases from V and 4 from J; bases not matched to a gene: 18. CDR3 size: 18 residues. Germline CDR1 is MDHEN and CDR2 is SYDVKM. This CDR3 reads CASRHPPGQGRMPYGYTF. CDR3 sequence (DNA): TGTGCCAGCAGGCATCCTCCGGGACAGGGCCGAATGCCCTATGGCTACACCTTC.

The V gene is TRBV19, the J gene TRBJ1-1, with 8 bases matching TRBD1. Germline values: CDR1 LNHDA, CDR2 SQIVND (reference sequence). The CDR3 totals 13 residues. The V segment lost 10 bases and the J segment 5 bases; nucleotides outside the gene matches: 9. The CDR3, as DNA: TGTGCCACCCAGGGGGCAGGGAGAACTGAAGCTTTCTTT. Translating gives CATQGAGRTEAFF.

This clone was recorded once. The chain couples TRBV5-1 to TRBJ2-2; D uncertain. The CDR3 consists of 15 residues. CDR1 SGHRS and CDR2 YFSETQ come from the germline V gene. V lost 0 bases and J 2 bases, leaving 8 bases between the germline ends. This chain's CDR3 is CASSLEQINTGELFF. The DNA for the CDR3 is TGCGCCAGCAGCTTGGAACAGATAAACACCGGGGAGCTGTTTTTT.